This T cell receptor (beta chain) was documented in a study of post-analysis software for immune sequencing data (dated by TCRdb to between 2015 and 2016). About the full investigation: The recorded disease courses included relapsing-remitting, secondary progressive and progressive-relapsing multiple sclerosis, and some patients had no subtype annotation. The patient repertoires were compared against 11 previously published healthy control repertoires obtained from donors aged roughly 6 to 28 years. A subset of samples was prepared in parallel using single-end sample barcoding, then pooled and co-amplified after Illumina adapter ligation.

Libraries came from PCR. TCRdb names Illumina HiSeq 2500 as the instrument used. To reduce PCR and sequencing biases, unique molecular identifiers were built into the TCR beta cDNA libraries. Per 1 to 10 million input T cells, some 500,000 cDNA molecules were obtained, such that each molecule approximated one T cell. Patient libraries were prepared and sequenced with the same protocol used for the earlier healthy control dataset. Within a given batch, samples were prepared together, multiplexed and sequenced on the same HiSeq lane. The published analysis was carried out like this. Raw barcoded reads were processed with MIGEC, discarding single-read molecular identifier groups before consensus assembly and CDR3 extraction. VDJtools was used for post-analysis of the clonotype tables, with diversity normalized by down-sampling every dataset to the smallest sample size. Repertoire overlap clustering matched CDR3 amino acid but not nucleotide sequences to correct batch-related cross-sample contamination. TCRdb ran its own pipeline on the public reads, namely fastp trimming at Q25 and MiXCR clone calling, and kept in-frame beta chains. CDR3 protein sequences are deduplicated, and each keeps its most common genes and DNA. These V and J calls rely on TCRdb rather than the paper's analysis. The sample table records about 680,000 distinct CDR3 sequences; approximately 59% of these occur just once. The ten largest clonotypes hold about 10% of the sample.

To demonstrate the VDJtools post-analysis software, TCR beta repertoires were profiled from the peripheral blood of 10 to 15 young patients with multiple sclerosis. The multiple sclerosis patients were children and adolescents ranging in age from roughly 6 to 15 years. Trimming at the junction amounts to 2 bases on V and 7 bases on J, and the germline ends lie 17 bases apart. The CDR3 runs 15 amino acids, cysteine and phenylalanine included. The DNA shown is the 45-base CDR3, in frame from base 1. CDR1 is given as KGHSH and CDR2 as LQKENI, both from the germline V gene. The table lists this clonotype with a few counts. Its antigen has not been determined. Per-base quality was not reported, and no clone a single base away is much larger than it. Paper-wide results and their limitations: Direct clustering with F measure showed strong co-clustering of samples prepared in the same batch, prompting a batch-effect correction. Significantly higher frequencies in patients than in controls were found for about five TRBV segments, including TRBV5-6, TRBV5-1 and TRBV20-1. Normalized Chao1 diversity was significantly lower in multiple sclerosis patients than controls, suggesting substantial peripheral T-cell clonal expansion. The control group was slightly older than the multiple sclerosis patient group.

Material for sequencing was blood. The chain joins TRBV18 to TRBJ1-2; the best D guess is TRBD1, with 5 bases matching. This clonotype originated in a girl aged 2 to 10 with multiple sclerosis. For the CDR3, the sequence is CASSPATDPSSGYTF. The sequenced DNA is TGTGCCAGCTCACCAGCGACAGACCCCTCTTCTGGCTACACCTTC.